This record covers a single TCR beta chain. No antigen is known for it. Generated by immunoSEQ multiplex PCR, the TCRdb table keeps only in-frame clones and is missing some. The sample contains tens of thousands of clones, just over 85% of which appear only once. The data are from a study of OX40 agonist ivuxolimab in advanced cancers. Study context: The dose-escalation cohort was roughly 84% male, with a mean age of around 60 years, ranging about 23 to 90. 30% to 40% of patients had received prior checkpoint inhibitor therapy. Three patients showed partial responses: one hepatocellular carcinoma and two cutaneous melanoma cases.

Study-level points and caveats: CD8+ T cells averaged more expanded clones than CD4+.

This CDR3 is 17 amino acids long. The V gene end was trimmed by 2 bases and the J gene end by 2 bases; junction bases not matched to a gene: 11. The V gene's germline CDR1 is SGHDT and CDR2 YYEEEE. The sequencing here drew on CD4+ or CD8+ T cells sorted from blood, taken in a trial of the OX40 agonist ivuxolimab. J is TRBJ2-5 and V is TRBV5-6, with 8 bases fitting TRBD2. The source of this sequence is an adult with an advanced solid tumor such as melanoma, head and neck, liver or kidney cancer. CDR3 DNA sequence: TGTGCCAGCAGCTTTATTTCCCACGGGGGGGGACAAGAGACCCAGTACTTC. It is translated as CASSFISHGGGQETQYF.